Presented here are 13 T cell receptor beta chains from one specimen sequenced in a study of T cells in Graves' hyperthyroidism and ophthalmopathy. RNA transcripts were the template for amplifying TCR beta CDR3 regions. The HTBI primer set drove a first-round RT-PCR of the TCR CDR3. From the multiplex PCR reads, TCRdb called clonotypes with MiXCR, one entry per CDR3 protein. The sample holds 660,000 or so distinct CDR3 sequences; 45% are singletons and the top ten take less than 9%. The sequenced sample was peripheral blood or thyroid tissue (not recorded which). These receptors all stem from an adult man with Graves' disease, either hyperthyroidism or ophthalmopathy (not recorded which).

There are a few counts of this clonotype. The V gene is TRBV6-6, the J gene TRBJ2-5; 9 bases map to TRBD1. V dropped 0 bases and J dropped 5; count of bases not matched to a gene: 4. Germline V gene data show CDR1 as MNHNY and CDR2 as SVGAGI (reference sequence). This CDR3 has 15 amino acids. The CDR3 DNA sequence: TGTGCCAGCAGTTACTCGGACAGGGGTTGGGAGACCCAGTACTTC. It yields the protein CASSYSDRGWETQYF.

This sequence joins TRBV7-2 and TRBJ1-5, with a possible D match to TRBD1 (5 bases). V lost 3 bases and J 0 bases, leaving 18 bases between the germline ends. Germline CDR1 SGHTA, CDR2 FQGNSA. The CDR3 runs 18 residues. The CDR3 nucleotides are TGTGCCAGCAGCTTTCAGGTCGGGGGACGGTCTAGCAATCAGCCCCAGCATTTT. This codes for CASSFQVGGRSSNQPQHF.

Ten or more counts support this clonotype. The chain links TRBV2 to TRBJ1-2; D is uncertain. Per the germline V gene, CDR1 is SNHLY and CDR2 is FYNNEI. The CDR3 loop spans 14 amino acids. V lost 2 bases and J 4 bases, leaving 11 bases between the germline ends. CDR3 nucleotide sequence: TGTGCCAGCAGTGAAAGCGGCAGGACCTATGGCTACACCTTC. Its translation is CASSESGRTYGYTF.

The J gene is TRBJ1-2, the V gene TRBV2, with TRBD1 matching 9 bases. Germline V lookup: CDR1 SNHLY, CDR2 FYNNEI. V dropped 5 bases and J dropped 9; count of bases not matched to a gene: 10. This CDR3 has 14 amino acids. CDR3 region: CASSSGTGLSRYTF. The CDR3 DNA reads TGTGCCAGCAGTTCCGGGACAGGGCTCAGCCGCTACACCTTC.

This clonotype was observed a handful of times. This chain joins TRBV2 and TRBJ1-1; 8 nucleotides agree with TRBD1. Germline V gene lookup returns CDR1 SNHLY and CDR2 FYNNEI. Trimming took 7 bases from V and 1 from J; bases not matched to a gene: 11. CDR3 length: 16 amino acids. CDR3 loop: CASKALTGTGNTEAFF. CDR3 sequence (DNA): TGTGCCAGCAAGGCCCTTACCGGGACAGGGAACACTGAAGCTTTCTTT.

The chain links TRBV2 to TRBJ1-2, with 9 bases matching TRBD1. The CDR3 extends over 14 amino acids. The V and J ends lost 10 bases and 4 bases, in that order; junction bases with no gene match: 10. The germline gives CDR1 SNHLY, CDR2 FYNNEI. CDR3 sequence (DNA): TGTGCCATCAGGATGTGGACAGGGGCCTATGGCTACACCTTC. This codes for CAIRMWTGAYGYTF.

The V gene is TRBV29-1, the J gene TRBJ1-1; D gene uncertain. Germline V gene sequence: CDR1 SQVTM, CDR2 ANQGSEA. The V and J ends lost 3 bases and 1 base respectively, with 12 bases between them. This CDR3 comprises 14 residues. This chain's CDR3 is CSVERALRNTEAFF. The CDR3, as DNA: TGCAGCGTTGAGAGGGCGTTGCGGAACACTGAAGCTTTCTTT. Looking up the rest from reference TRBV29-1 and TRBJ1-1 gives the full variable domain: SAVISQKPSRDICQRGTSLTIQCQVDSQVTMMFWYRQQPGQSLTLIATANQGSEATYESGFVIDKFPISRPNLTFSTLTVSNMSPEDSSIYLCSVERALRNTEAFFGQGTRLTVV.

The rearrangement uses TRBV7-9 and TRBJ1-2; 9 positions agree with TRBD1. With V trimmed by 5 bases and J by 5 bases, 6 bases remained unmatched. The CDR3 is 14 residues long. In germline, CDR1 is SEHNR, CDR2 FQNEAQ (reference sequence). This CDR3 reads CASSGKQGAYGYTF. The CDR3 nucleotides read TGTGCCAGCAGCGGGAAACAGGGGGCTTATGGCTACACCTTC.

A note on this clonotype: A much larger clone lies a single base off, so this may be a read error. The rearrangement uses TRBV2 and TRBJ1-1; 7 positions match TRBD1. The CDR3 runs 15 residues. V shed 3 bases and J 4 bases; nucleotides not matched to a gene: 8. The germline CDR1 and CDR2 sequences are SNHLY and FYNNEI. The CDR3 DNA follows: TGTGCCAGCAGTGATCTTACAGGGGATCTCACTGAAGCTTTCTTT. It specifies CASSDLTGDLTEAFF.

This clonotype has at least ten counts. V and J are TRBV25-1 and TRBJ1-2, with no clear D. V was cut by 1 base and J by 2 bases, with 11 bases left in between. CDR3 length: 15 amino acids. In germline, CDR1 is MGHDK, CDR2 SYGVNS. CDR3 in amino acids: CASSEWEGSNYGYTF. The CDR3 nucleotides are TGTGCCAGCAGTGAATGGGAGGGTTCCAACTATGGCTACACCTTC.

This clonotype occurred many times. The chain carries TRBV14 and TRBJ2-7; D might be TRBD1 (6 bases). The V gene's germline CDR1 is SGHDN and CDR2 FVKESK. This CDR3 is built from 15 residues. With 3 bases removed from V and 5 bases from J, the gap between germline ends came to 17 bases. This CDR3 reads CASSHRGTVRDEQYF. In DNA form, the CDR3 reads TGTGCCAGCAGCCACAGGGGAACGGTTCGGGACGAGCAGTACTTC.

About this clonotype itself: Just one base apart from a much larger clone, this may be a read error. The V gene is TRBV15, the J gene TRBJ2-5; D is undetermined. The V and J ends lost 1 base and 2 bases respectively, with 11 bases between them. The CDR3 has 15 residues. Germline V lookup: CDR1 LNHNV, CDR2 YYDKDF (reference sequence). In DNA, the CDR3 is TGTGCCACCAGCAGAGTTTTGCCGGCGCAAGAGACCCAGTACTTC. Translation gives CATSRVLPAQETQYF.

CDR3 bases: TGTGCCAGCAGTTTAGGCAGGTCCACTAACTATGGCTACACCTTC. Translated: CASSLGRSTNYGYTF. This rearrangement joins TRBV28 to TRBJ1-2; no clear D. The CDR3 has 15 residues. Germline assignment: CDR1 MDHEN and CDR2 SYDVKM. V was clipped by 2 bases and J by 0 bases, with 10 bases between them.